Listed below are T cell receptor beta chains from one sample, sequenced in a study of blood T cells in healthy people across ages. One entry per CDR3 protein results from TCRdb running MiXCR on the 5' RACE reads. The data contain around 1,800,000 distinct CDR3 sequences, about 39% of them singletons. Sequencing was done on a sample of blood. These receptor sequences come from a human donor in good health. CDR3s include the opening cysteine and the closing phenylalanine or tryptophan. The D gene is left open where the match is weak. Size is omitted from some rows. Given values are once, few, many or a class for expanded clones.

d_call j_call v_call clone_size cdr3_nt cdr3_aa
- TRBJ1-2 TRBV2 few TGTGCCAGCACCAAGGAATTGGCCTATGGCTACACCTTC CASTKELAYGYTF
TRBD1 TRBJ2-7 TRBV20-1 - TGCAGTTGGAGGACAGGGAGGTACGAGCAGTACTTC CSWRTGRYEQYF
- TRBJ1-4 TRBV7-2 - TGTGCCAGCAGCTTCATCGGGGCCGAAAATGAAAAACTGTTTTTT CASSFIGAENEKLFF
- TRBJ2-2 TRBV6-2/TRBV6-3 few TGTGCCAGCAAGCCGGGACCGCCCACCGGGGAGCTGTTTTTT CASKPGPPTGELFF
- TRBJ2-2 TRBV2 - TGTGCCAGCCGAGTTCTGACCGGGGAGCTGTTTTTT CASRVLTGELFF
- TRBJ1-4 TRBV29-1 - TGCAGCGTTCTCAGGGCGCGTAATGAAAAACTGTTTTTT CSVLRARNEKLFF
- TRBJ2-1 TRBV7-2 - TGTGCCAGCAGCTTCAGGTCAGGGAGCTCCTACAATGAGCGGTTCTTC CASSFRSGSSYNERFF
- TRBJ2-5 TRBV7-9 - TGTGCCAGCAGCTTAGTACGTGAGACCCAGTGCTTC CASSLVRETQCF
TRBD2 TRBJ2-5 TRBV6-6 - TGTGCCAGCAGCCGAACTAGCGTACAAGAGACCCAGTACTTC CASSRTSVQETQYF
- TRBJ1-1 TRBV7-2 few TGTGCCAGCAGCTTAGCACAGGCTTCGAACACTGAAGCTTTCTTT CASSLAQASNTEAFF
- TRBJ1-2 TRBV29-1 few TGCAGCGTCACCGATAGGAATCGCTACACCTTC CSVTDRNRYTF
- TRBJ2-7 TRBV20-1 - TGCAGTGCTAGAGATCGGGCTAGACATACCTACGAGCAGTACTTC CSARDRARHTYEQYF
TRBD1 TRBJ1-6 TRBV4-3 - TGCGCCAGCAGCGGAGACATAGGGACAGGCCGTTCACCCCTCCACTTT CASSGDIGTGRSPLHF
- TRBJ2-7 TRBV7-2 - TGTGCCAGCAGCTTAGGCAGACCGTTCTCCTACGAGCAGTACTTC CASSLGRPFSYEQYF
- TRBJ2-7 TRBV27 few TGTGCCAGCAGTTTATCGTTCAGGGGCTCCTACGAGCAGTACTTC CASSLSFRGSYEQYF
- TRBJ1-4 TRBV2 - TGTGCCAGCAGTAACAATCCCCCAACTAATGAAAAACTGTTTTTT CASSNNPPTNEKLFF
- TRBJ1-2 TRBV4-1 - TGCGCCAGCAGAGGGGTCGGCTATGGCTACACCTTC CASRGVGYGYTF
- TRBJ2-3 TRBV9 many TGTGCCAGCAGCGTAGGCAGGGCGACAGATACGCAGTATTTT CASSVGRATDTQYF
- TRBJ2-7 TRBV10-3 - TGTGCCATCAGTGACGAACGACCTGACACCCACGAGCAGTACTTC CAISDERPDTHEQYF
- TRBJ2-3 TRBV20-1 few TGCAGTGCTAGAGATCCCGCCAGCGGCACAGATACGCAGTATTTT CSARDPASGTDTQYF
- TRBJ1-6 TRBV6-1 - TGTGCCAGCAGTGAAGAGGGCAGGGACCAATCACCCCTCCACTTT CASSEEGRDQSPLHF
TRBD1 TRBJ2-6 TRBV7-8 many TGTGCCAGCAGACGGACAGGGTCTGGGGCCAACGTCCTGACTTTC CASRRTGSGANVLTF
- TRBJ1-5 TRBV7-2 few TGTGCCAGCAGCTTAGGAAGTTCCTGCCAGCATTTT CASSLGSSCQHF
TRBD1 TRBJ2-7 TRBV27 - TGTGCCAGCAGTTTTTCTTCGGGACAGGTGAACTACGAGCAGTACTTC CASSFSSGQVNYEQYF
- TRBJ1-1 TRBV7-9 - TGTGCCAGCAGCGAGAAGCAAGGGGTTGGTGAAGCTTTCTTT CASSEKQGVGEAFF
TRBD1 TRBJ2-3 TRBV24-1 few TGTGCCACCAGTGATAGGGGACAGGGAGGAAGGCATACGCAGTATTTT CATSDRGQGGRHTQYF
TRBD1 TRBJ2-7 TRBV29-1 many TGCAGCGTGTCCGGGACAGGGGCTGACGAGCAGTACTTC CSVSGTGADEQYF
TRBD1 TRBJ1-6 TRBV6-5 - TGTGCCAGCAGTCCAGACCCTACAGGGGAAGATTCACCCCTCCACTTT CASSPDPTGEDSPLHF
TRBD1 TRBJ2-1 TRBV12-3/TRBV12-4 - TGTGCCAGCAGACAGGGGGCTGCCTACAATGAGCAGTTCTTC CASRQGAAYNEQFF
- TRBJ2-4 TRBV2 - TGTGCCAGCAGTGAAGGCAGGGGCGACAAAAACATTCAGTACTTC CASSEGRGDKNIQYF
- TRBJ2-7 TRBV11-2 - TGTGCCAGCAGCTTAACGACGACAGTTGCTATCGAGCAGTACTTC CASSLTTTVAIEQYF
TRBD1 TRBJ2-7 TRBV29-1 many TGCAGCGTTGAAGATCAGACAGGGGGCGAGCAGTACTTC CSVEDQTGGEQYF
- TRBJ1-5 TRBV5-1 many TGCGCCAGCAGCTTGGAGGGCCTTAGCAATCAGCCCCAGCATTTT CASSLEGLSNQPQHF
- TRBJ2-1 TRBV6-2/TRBV6-3 few TGTGCCAGCAGTTTTGGACAGATGAATGAGCAGTTCTTC CASSFGQMNEQFF
TRBD1 TRBJ2-6 TRBV7-2 - TGTGCCAACAGCTTAGGAGGACAGGTTCCCAACGTCCTGACTTTC CANSLGGQVPNVLTF
TRBD2 TRBJ2-1 TRBV15 - TGTGCCACCAGCAGAAGCGGGGGGGCGAAAAATGAGCAGTTCTTC CATSRSGGAKNEQFF
TRBD2 TRBJ2-5 TRBV6-2/TRBV6-3 - TGTGCCAGCAGTTATGGCGGGGGTCGACAAGAGACCCAGTACTTC CASSYGGGRQETQYF
- TRBJ2-5 TRBV5-6 - TGTGCCAGCAGCTTCTGGGGGATCGGCCGGGAGACCCAGTACTTC CASSFWGIGRETQYF
TRBD1 TRBJ1-6 TRBV2 few TGTGCCAGCAGTGTGGGACAGGGAGGGAATTCACCCCTCCACTTT CASSVGQGGNSPLHF
TRBD1 TRBJ1-4 TRBV15 - TGTGCCACCAGCAGAGTATCACCCGGGACAGGGACCTGGTGGGGTAATGAAAAACTGTTTTTT CATSRVSPGTGTWWGNEKLFF
- TRBJ2-7 TRBV15 - TGTGCCACCAGCAGAGATAAAGGGGTTGTCTACGAGCAGTACTTC CATSRDKGVVYEQYF
TRBD2 TRBJ2-5 TRBV9 - TGTGCCAGCAGCGAGCGGGGGGACCAAGAGACCCAGTACTTC CASSERGDQETQYF
- TRBJ2-7 TRBV12-3/TRBV12-4 - TGTGCCAGCAGGCTACAGGGCCACGAGCAGTACTTC CASRLQGHEQYF
- TRBJ2-7 TRBV2 - TGTGCCAGCAGGGTCCTCATCCGGGACGGGATCTACGAGCAGTACTTC CASRVLIRDGIYEQYF
TRBD2 TRBJ2-7 TRBV5-1 - TGCGCCAGCAGCCTCCCGACTAGCTCGTACGAGCAGTACTTC CASSLPTSSYEQYF
- TRBJ1-2 TRBV28 - TGTGCCAGCAGGCTTTCCCGGGGGAACTATGGCTACACCTTC CASRLSRGNYGYTF
- TRBJ2-6 TRBV7-2 few TGTGCCAGCAGCTTGAATCGAGGGGCTGGGGCCAACGTCCTGACTTTC CASSLNRGAGANVLTF
- TRBJ1-2 TRBV4-3 - TGCGCCAGCAGCCAAGAACCGGGGGGCAGGCATGGCTACACCTTC CASSQEPGGRHGYTF
TRBD2 TRBJ2-1 TRBV4-3 - TGCGCCAGCAGCCAAGATCGAACTAGCGGGGGGAGTGGGCGGCAGTTCTTC CASSQDRTSGGSGRQFF
- TRBJ2-4 TRBV7-2 - TGTGCCAGCAGCTTTAGTCCGGGGGAGCAGTACTTC CASSFSPGEQYF
TRBD2 TRBJ2-7 TRBV11-2 few TGTGCCAGCAGCTCCAGGACTAGCGGCGAGCAGTACTTC CASSSRTSGEQYF
- TRBJ1-2 TRBV28 few TGTGCCAGCAGCCTGACGACAGTCTACTATGGCTACACCTTC CASSLTTVYYGYTF
- TRBJ2-2 TRBV20-1 - TGCAGTGCGCAGTCGAGGGGGATTAGCGGGGAGCTGTTTTTT CSAQSRGISGELFF
- TRBJ1-5 TRBV12-3/TRBV12-4 - TGTGCCAGCAGTTCAAACACCAATCAGCCCCAGCATTTT CASSSNTNQPQHF
- TRBJ2-3 TRBV12-3/TRBV12-4 many TGTGCCAGCAGCCCCGGACTTCGCACAGATACGCAGTATTTT CASSPGLRTDTQYF
- TRBJ2-1 TRBV29-1 once TGCAGTGCGGAGGGAGCAACCTACAATGAGCAGTTCTTC CSAEGATYNEQFF
- TRBJ1-1 TRBV18 - TGTGCCAGCTCACCAGAGGGGAGCACTGAAGCTTTCTTT CASSPEGSTEAFF
- TRBJ1-1 TRBV7-2 - TGTGCCAGCAGCTTACAGAGGGGCGGGAACACTGAAGCTTTCTTT CASSLQRGGNTEAFF
TRBD1 TRBJ1-2 TRBV29-1 - TGCAGCGCCTCCGGGACAGGGGCCCCCGGCTACACCTTC CSASGTGAPGYTF
- TRBJ2-1 TRBV7-9 few TGTGCCAGCAGCTCCCCCCTGGTTAATGAGCAGTTCTTC CASSSPLVNEQFF